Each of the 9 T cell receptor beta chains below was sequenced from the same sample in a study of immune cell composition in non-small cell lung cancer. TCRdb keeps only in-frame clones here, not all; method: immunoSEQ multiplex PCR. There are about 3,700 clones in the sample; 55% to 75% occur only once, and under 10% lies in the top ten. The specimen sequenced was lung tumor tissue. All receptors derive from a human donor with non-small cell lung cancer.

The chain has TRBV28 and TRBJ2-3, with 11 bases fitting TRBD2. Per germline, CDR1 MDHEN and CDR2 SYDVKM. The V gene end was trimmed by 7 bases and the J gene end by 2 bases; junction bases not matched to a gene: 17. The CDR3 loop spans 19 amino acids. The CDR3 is CASKPLLIMTSGNTDTQYF. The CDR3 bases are TGTGCCAGCAAACCCCTGCTGATTATGACTAGCGGGAACACAGATACGCAGTATTTT.

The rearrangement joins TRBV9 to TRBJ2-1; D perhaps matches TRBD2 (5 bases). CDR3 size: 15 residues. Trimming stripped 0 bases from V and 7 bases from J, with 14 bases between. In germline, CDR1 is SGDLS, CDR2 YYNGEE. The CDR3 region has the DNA TGTGCCAGCAGCGTAGTGATCGGGGTCGGGAATGAGCAGTTCTTC. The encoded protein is CASSVVIGVGNEQFF. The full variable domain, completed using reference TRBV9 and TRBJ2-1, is DSGVTQTPKHLITATGQRVTLRCSPRSGDLSVYWYQQSLDQGLQFLIQYYNGEERAKGNILERFSAQQFPDLHSELNLSSLELGDSALYFCASSVVIGVGNEQFFGPGTRLTVL.

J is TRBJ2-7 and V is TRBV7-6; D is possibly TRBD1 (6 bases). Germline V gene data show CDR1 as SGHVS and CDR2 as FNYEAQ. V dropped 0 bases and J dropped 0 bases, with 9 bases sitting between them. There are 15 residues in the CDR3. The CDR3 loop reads CASSLAQGVSYEQYF. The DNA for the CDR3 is TGTGCCAGCAGCTTAGCACAGGGTGTCTCCTACGAGCAGTACTTC.

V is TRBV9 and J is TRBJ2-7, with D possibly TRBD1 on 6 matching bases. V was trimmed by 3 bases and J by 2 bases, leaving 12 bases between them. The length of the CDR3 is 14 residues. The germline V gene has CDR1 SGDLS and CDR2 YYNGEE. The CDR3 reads CASSARQETYEQYF. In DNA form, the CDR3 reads TGTGCCAGCAGCGCCCGACAGGAGACCTACGAGCAGTACTTC.

This CDR3 reads CASSLVFFGNQPQHF. The DNA of the CDR3 is TGTGCCAGCAGCTTAGTTTTTTTCGGCAATCAGCCCCAGCATTTT. This chain uses TRBV7-8 with TRBJ1-5; no clear D gene. The V gene lost 1 base and the J gene lost 2 bases, with 9 bases spanning the gap. Looked up from germline, CDR1 is SGHVS and CDR2 is FQNEAQ. This CDR3 is 15 amino acids long.

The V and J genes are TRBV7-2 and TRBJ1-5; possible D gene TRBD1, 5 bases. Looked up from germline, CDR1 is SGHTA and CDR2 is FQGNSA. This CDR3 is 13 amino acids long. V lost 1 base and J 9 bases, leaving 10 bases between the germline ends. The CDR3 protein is CASSLERGAPQHF. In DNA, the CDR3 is TGTGCCAGCAGCTTAGAAAGGGGTGCGCCCCAGCATTTT.

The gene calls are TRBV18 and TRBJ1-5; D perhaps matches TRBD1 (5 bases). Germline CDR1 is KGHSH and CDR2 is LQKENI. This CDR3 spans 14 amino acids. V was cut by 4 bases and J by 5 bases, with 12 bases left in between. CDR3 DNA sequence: TGTGCCAGCTCACGGGGCATAGGGGATCAGCCCCAGCATTTT. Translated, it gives CASSRGIGDQPQHF.

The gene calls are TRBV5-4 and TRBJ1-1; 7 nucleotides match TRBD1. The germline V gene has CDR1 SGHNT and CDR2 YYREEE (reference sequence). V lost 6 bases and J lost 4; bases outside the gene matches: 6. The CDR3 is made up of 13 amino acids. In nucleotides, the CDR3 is TGTGCCAGCACCAAGTCAGGGGGCACTGAAGCTTTCTTT. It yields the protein CASTKSGGTEAFF.

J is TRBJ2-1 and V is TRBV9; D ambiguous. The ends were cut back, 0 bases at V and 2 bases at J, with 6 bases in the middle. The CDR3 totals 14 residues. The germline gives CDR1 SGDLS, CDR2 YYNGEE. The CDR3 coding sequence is TGTGCCAGCAGCGTAGTAACGGCCTACAATGAGCAGTTCTTC. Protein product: CASSVVTAYNEQFF.